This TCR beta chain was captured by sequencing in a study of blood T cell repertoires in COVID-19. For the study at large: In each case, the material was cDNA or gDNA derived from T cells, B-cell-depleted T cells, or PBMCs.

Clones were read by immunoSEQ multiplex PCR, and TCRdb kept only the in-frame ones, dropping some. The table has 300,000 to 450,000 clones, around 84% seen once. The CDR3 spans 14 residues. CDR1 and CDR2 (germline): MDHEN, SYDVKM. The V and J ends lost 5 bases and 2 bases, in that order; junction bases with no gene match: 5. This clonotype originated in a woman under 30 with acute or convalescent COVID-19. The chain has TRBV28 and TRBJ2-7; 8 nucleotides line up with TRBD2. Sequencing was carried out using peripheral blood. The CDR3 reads CASSLSGNTYEQYF. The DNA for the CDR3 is TGTGCCAGCAGTCTTAGCGGGAATACCTACGAGCAGTACTTC.